The T cell receptor beta chain under discussion was sequenced for a study of T cell responses to AZD1222 COVID-19 vaccine. Broader study findings: Spike-specific TCR breadth and depth were elevated following two AZD1222 doses.

Worth noting for this clone: Its specificity is unknown.

Method: immunoSEQ multiplex PCR; TCRdb's copy keeps in-frame clones and lacks some. The sample lists 120,000 or so clones, 80% to 90% occurring once. Germline V gene sequence: CDR1 SGHRS, CDR2 YFSETQ. This CDR3 comprises 14 residues. V trimming: 5 bases; J trimming: 8 bases; junction bases outside the gene matches: 5. This material consisted of peripheral blood, taken on day 0 of AZD1222 vaccination. This TCR came from an adult in good health. The chain joins TRBV5-1 to TRBJ1-4; 11 nucleotides align to TRBD1. CDR3 residues: CASRPGTGGEKLFF. The DNA for the CDR3 is TGCGCCAGCAGGCCCGGGACAGGGGGGGAAAAACTGTTTTTT.